What follows are 27 T cell receptor beta chains derived from one specimen sequenced in a study of T cells in Graves' hyperthyroidism and ophthalmopathy. Amplification yielded TCR beta CDR3 regions, with RNA transcripts as the source. HTBI primers were used for first-round RT-PCR of the TCR CDR3. TCRdb independently ran MiXCR on the multiplex PCR reads; one entry per CDR3 protein. The sample has more than 350,000 distinct CDR3 sequences, more than 14% seen once. Input material: blood. These receptors were taken from a woman in her 30s with Graves' ophthalmopathy.

This clonotype was observed a handful of times. The rearrangement joins TRBV19 to TRBJ2-2; 10 positions agree with TRBD2. Trimming took 3 bases from V and 1 from J; bases not matched to a gene: 5. This CDR3 is built from 17 residues. CDR1 LNHDA and CDR2 SQIVND come from the germline V gene (reference sequence). In DNA, the CDR3 is TGTGCCAGTAGTATCCCCCTAGCGGGGGTGAACACCGGGGAGCTGTTTTTT. Its protein product is CASSIPLAGVNTGELFF.

Ten or more counts support this clonotype. The J gene is TRBJ2-3, the V gene TRBV7-2, with D maybe TRBD1 (6 bases). The CDR3 totals 18 residues. Germline assignment: CDR1 SGHTA and CDR2 FQGNSA. Trimming left V 3 bases short and J 0 bases short, with 19 bases between. The CDR3 protein is CASSFPLFGTPSTDTQYF. The CDR3 nucleotides are TGTGCCAGCAGCTTCCCCCTATTCGGGACACCTAGCACAGATACGCAGTATTTT.

This clonotype has ten or more counts. The chain links TRBV12-3 or TRBV12-4 to TRBJ1-1, with 7 nucleotides matching TRBD1. The CDR3 covers 16 residues. Trimming cost V 6 bases and J 7 bases; bases outside gene matches: 17. This chain's CDR3 is CASRNGDRSSRIEAFF. The DNA for the CDR3 is TGTGCCAGCAGAAATGGGGACAGATCTAGCCGCATTGAAGCTTTCTTT.

The chain employs TRBV11-2 and TRBJ2-1, with TRBD2 identical over 14 bases. Germline V gives CDR1 SGHAT, CDR2 FQNNGV. There are 13 residues in the CDR3. V lost 4 bases and J lost 12; bases outside the gene matches: 2. Written as DNA, the CDR3 is TGTGCCAGCAGCTGGGGGACTAGCGGGGGGCAGTTCTTC. The encoded protein is CASSWGTSGGQFF.

The chain couples TRBV6-1 to TRBJ1-1; no firm D call. The CDR3 is 13 amino acids. Germline loops: CDR1 MNHNS, CDR2 SASEGT. V dropped 7 bases and J dropped 4 bases, with 13 bases sitting between them. The CDR3, as DNA: TGTGCCAGCATCGTAGACGGCTTCACTGAAGCTTTCTTT. It specifies CASIVDGFTEAFF.

The table lists this clonotype with many counts. The chain has TRBV7-3 and TRBJ2-1; maybe TRBD1 (7 bases). CDR3 length equals 13 residues. Germline values: CDR1 SGHTA, CDR2 FQGTGA. V lost 2 bases and J lost 7, with 9 bases in between. In DNA, the CDR3 is TGTGCCAGCAGCTTATCAGGGGGGAATGAGCAGTTCTTC. It encodes CASSLSGGNEQFF.

This clonotype appeared many times. The chain uses TRBV2 and TRBJ2-1; perhaps TRBD1 as D (6 bases). The CDR3 is made up of 15 amino acids. The ends were cut back, 6 bases at V and 0 bases at J, with 12 bases in the middle. The germline CDR1 and CDR2 sequences are SNHLY and FYNNEI. The CDR3 DNA reads as TGTGCCAGCAGGGACAGACCCAACTCCTACAATGAGCAGTTCTTC. It translates to CASRDRPNSYNEQFF.

This clonotype has a handful of counts. One junction end disagrees with the germline gene, perhaps due to a read error. The rearrangement uses TRBV7-2 and TRBJ1-6; possible D gene TRBD1, 5 bases. The CDR3 contains 19 residues. The germline V gene encodes CDR1 SGHTA and CDR2 FQGNSA. The CDR3 nucleotides are TGTTCCAGCAGCTTAAAATCCGACAGAACATACTCCTATAATTCACCCCTCCACTTT. This codes for CSSSLKSDRTYSYNSPLHF.

To note about this clonotype: A read error may account for a junction end that differs from germline. The V call is TRBV14, the J call TRBJ2-1; D remains unclear. Germline V lookup: CDR1 SGHDN, CDR2 FVKESK. This CDR3 spans 15 amino acids. The CDR3 coding sequence is TGTGTCAGCAGCCAAGCAGTTGGAAGCGCCAATGAGCAGTTCTTC. Amino acid sequence: CVSSQAVGSANEQFF. The complete variable domain, with remaining parts taken from reference TRBV14 and TRBJ2-1, reads EAGVTQFPSHSVIEKGQTVTLRCDPISGHDNLYWYRRVMGKEIKFLLHFVKESKQDESGMPNNRFLAERTGGTYSTLKVQPAELEDSGVYFCVSSQAVGSANEQFFGPGTRLTVL.

V and J are TRBV20-1 and TRBJ1-1; 7 bases are a match to TRBD1. This CDR3 comprises 16 residues. The trim removed 1 base at V and 4 bases at J, leaving 12 bases unmatched. The germline gives CDR1 DFQATT, CDR2 SNEGSKA (reference sequence). CDR3 loop: CSARVNGQGGGTEAFF. In nucleotides, the CDR3 is TGCAGTGCTAGAGTTAATGGGCAGGGGGGAGGCACTGAAGCTTTCTTT.

The chain links TRBV27 to TRBJ1-2, with D unresolved. Germline V CDR1 and CDR2: MNHEY, SMNVEV (reference sequence). This CDR3 spans 14 amino acids. V dropped 5 bases and J dropped 0 bases, with 10 bases sitting between them. CDR3 nucleotide sequence: TGTGCCAGCAGTGGTTCGGGTCCTAACTATGGCTACACCTTC. It codes for CASSGSGPNYGYTF.

This clonotype was detected ten times or more. This chain uses TRBV18 with TRBJ2-1; D is perhaps TRBD2 (7 bases). The CDR3 has 16 residues. The germline V gene has CDR1 KGHSH and CDR2 LQKENI. Trimming took 6 bases from V and 1 from J, leaving 16 bases between them. CDR3 sequence (DNA): TGTGCCAGCTCCCGCCGGGGAGGGGGGTCCTACAATGAGCAGTTCTTC. Protein sequence: CASSRRGGGSYNEQFF.

This clonotype was found many times. The rearrangement links TRBV6-1 to TRBJ1-1, with 10 bases lining up with TRBD1. V shed 6 bases and J 6 bases; nucleotides not matched to a gene: 7. Germline lookup yields CDR1 MNHNS and CDR2 SASEGT. CDR3 length: 14 residues. The CDR3 nucleotides read TGTGCCAGCAGGCCCGGGACAGGGGTACCTGAAGCTTTCTTT. Its protein is CASRPGTGVPEAFF.

The sample holds many counts of this clonotype. The DNA for the CDR3 is TGTGCCAGCCGCATACACGGGGGGACGCAAGAGACCCAGTACTTC. It specifies CASRIHGGTQETQYF. The V gene is TRBV7-9, the J gene TRBJ2-5; 7 nucleotides match TRBD2. CDR1 SEHNR and CDR2 FQNEAQ come from the germline V gene (reference sequence). With V trimmed by 8 bases and J by 2 bases, 11 bases remained unmatched. This CDR3 has 15 amino acids. Full variable domain (remainder filled in from reference TRBV7-9 and TRBJ2-5): DTGVSQNPRHKITKRGQNVTFRCDPISEHNRLYWYRQTLGQGPEFLTYFQNEAQLEKSRLLSDRFSAERPKGSFSTLEIQRTEQGDSAMYLCASRIHGGTQETQYFGPGTRLLVL.

This clonotype showed up many times. Written as DNA, the CDR3 is TGTGCCAGCAGCTTCGAAAGCTTAGCCAAAAACATTCAGTACTTC. Translation gives CASSFESLAKNIQYF. The J gene is TRBJ2-4, the V gene TRBV7-2; unclear D gene. Germline CDR1 is SGHTA and CDR2 is FQGNSA. Trimming removed 3 bases at V and 0 bases at J, with 9 bases between. This CDR3 spans 15 amino acids.

There are many counts of this clonotype. V is TRBV27 and J is TRBJ2-1, with D possibly TRBD2 on 6 matching bases. This CDR3 has 13 residues. In germline, CDR1 is MNHEY, CDR2 SMNVEV (reference sequence). Trimming stripped 8 bases from V and 0 bases from J, with 8 bases between. The CDR3 sequence: CASGRSSYNEQFF. The CDR3 DNA reads as TGTGCCAGCGGGAGGAGCTCCTACAATGAGCAGTTCTTC.

This clonotype has just a few counts. The chain recombines TRBV12-3 or TRBV12-4 with TRBJ1-4; D unclear. V was cut by 5 bases and J by 8 bases, with 12 bases left in between. The CDR3 is 13 residues long. This chain's CDR3 is CASSVTDREKLFF. The CDR3 bases are TGTGCCAGCAGTGTCACCGACCGGGAAAAACTGTTTTTT.

About this clonotype itself: This clone may be a read error of a much larger clone one base away. The V gene is TRBV7-9, the J gene TRBJ2-1; possibly TRBD2 for D (6 bases). V lost 0 bases and J 6 bases, leaving 15 bases between the germline ends. Per germline, CDR1 SEHNR and CDR2 FQNEAQ (reference sequence). CDR3 length equals 16 residues. The CDR3 sequence: CASSLAQWRASNEQFF. For the CDR3, the DNA is TGTGCCAGCAGCTTAGCGCAGTGGAGGGCGTCCAATGAGCAGTTCTTC.

This clonotype is a singleton in its sample. This chain links TRBV11-2 with TRBJ2-7; D is undetermined. This CDR3 is built from 11 residues. V gave up 6 bases and J gave up 6 bases, with 9 bases separating them. Germline V gives CDR1 SGHAT, CDR2 FQNNGV. CDR3: CASRMAREQYF. CDR3 DNA sequence: TGTGCCAGCAGGATGGCGCGCGAGCAGTACTTC.

Turning to this clonotype: Since a much larger clone is just one base distant, this may be a read error. The chain links TRBV7-2 to TRBJ2-7, with D maybe TRBD1 (6 bases). Germline CDR1 SGHTA, CDR2 FQGNSA. The CDR3 length is 13 residues. CDR3 sequence (DNA): TGTGCAAGTATGTCGGACAGCTCCTACGGGCAGTACTTC. Protein sequence: CASMSDSSYGQYF.

This clonotype has a count of ten or more. The rearrangement links TRBV5-1 to TRBJ1-5; D not certain. Looked up from germline, CDR1 is SGHRS and CDR2 is YFSETQ. V lost 4 bases, J lost 5 bases, and 19 bases lay in between. This CDR3 has 16 amino acids. CDR3: CASSLLTEDGYQPQHF. DNA for the CDR3: TGCGCCAGCAGCCTTCTCACCGAGGACGGATATCAGCCCCAGCATTTT.

The chain couples TRBV14 to TRBJ1-2; tentative D call: TRBD1 (6 bases). The germline CDR1 and CDR2 sequences are SGHDN and FVKESK. The CDR3 length is 14 residues. V was trimmed by 1 base and J by 4 bases, leaving 10 bases between them. Written as DNA, the CDR3 is TGTGCCAGCAGCCAAGGCAGGGGCGGCTATGGCTACACCTTC. This codes for CASSQGRGGYGYTF.

In this sample, this clonotype turned up many times. V is TRBV27 and J is TRBJ2-7, with 10 bases identical to TRBD2. CDR1 and CDR2 (germline): MNHEY, SMNVEV (reference sequence). V shed 11 bases and J 7 bases; nucleotides not matched to a gene: 8. The length of the CDR3 is 12 residues. The CDR3 here is CAVGASGGEQYF. In DNA, the CDR3 is TGTGCCGTCGGGGCTAGCGGGGGTGAGCAGTACTTC.

Ten or more counts support this clonotype. The CDR3 DNA is TGTGCCAGCAGTCTTTACGGCGGACCCTACGAGCAGTACTTC. This codes for CASSLYGGPYEQYF. The gene calls are TRBV27 and TRBJ2-7; unclear D gene. Germline loops: CDR1 MNHEY, CDR2 SMNVEV (reference sequence). The CDR3 runs 14 residues. Between the trimmed V and J ends, which lost 5 bases and 2 bases, there was a span of 13 bases.

This clonotype was counted at least ten times. The rearrangement uses TRBV7-2 and TRBJ2-2, with D maybe TRBD1 (6 bases). This CDR3 contains 16 residues. V was cut by 6 bases and J by 0 bases, with 14 bases left in between. Germline assignment: CDR1 SGHTA and CDR2 FQGNSA. The CDR3 region is CASRSPGQANTGELFF. CDR3 nucleotide sequence: TGTGCCAGCAGGTCTCCGGGACAAGCGAACACCGGGGAGCTGTTTTTT.

This clonotype was seen at least ten times. V is TRBV30 and J is TRBJ1-5, with a tentative D call TRBD1 (5 bases). Per germline, CDR1 GTSNPN and CDR2 SVGIG (reference sequence). The CDR3 length is 14 residues. V was trimmed by 1 base and J by 2 bases, leaving 9 bases between them. CDR3 amino acids: CAWSETGGNQPQHF. Written as DNA, the CDR3 is TGTGCCTGGAGTGAAACAGGAGGCAATCAGCCCCAGCATTTT.

The CDR3 region has the DNA TGTGCTAGTGGTTTGGGCGATCTGGGAACCATATATTTT. Translation: CASGLGDLGTIYF. This rearrangement joins TRBV12-5 to TRBJ1-3, with D unresolved. This CDR3 has 13 amino acids. Germline lookup yields CDR1 LGHNT and CDR2 FRNRAP. V was pared by 1 base and J by 10 bases, with 11 bases between.